This TCR beta chain was retrieved from a study of OX40 agonist ivuxolimab in advanced cancers. Overall study: The eligibility criteria allowed prior anti-PD-1, anti-PD-L1 or anti-CTLA-4 therapy, and approximately 40% had some.

Sequencing used immunoSEQ multiplex PCR; TCRdb keeps in-frame clones, though not all of them. The data contain 55,000 to 70,000 clones, roughly 88% of them seen just once; the ten biggest clones take up approximately 2.6%. CDR1 is MNHEY, CDR2 SVGAGI, per germline. The CDR3 sequence is 14 residues long. J lost 2 bases, V lost 7 bases, and 7 bases had no gene match. The sample consisted of CD4+ or CD8+ T cells sorted from blood, taken in a trial of the OX40 agonist ivuxolimab. The J gene is TRBJ2-5, the V gene TRBV6-5; 7 nucleotides line up with TRBD2. The clonotype originates from an adult with an advanced solid tumor such as melanoma, head and neck, liver or kidney cancer. CDR3 sequence (DNA): TGTGCCAGCACCAAGGAGGGAGGGCAAGAGACCCAGTACTTC. Its protein is CASTKEGGQETQYF.